This TCR beta chain derives from a study of cytomegalovirus exposure and HLA in healthy donors. The CDR3 totals 14 residues. Germline values: CDR1 MNHNS, CDR2 SASEGT. V was trimmed by 3 bases and J by 7 bases, leaving 15 bases between them. The approximately 120-subject validation cohort, separate from the approximately 670-subject first cohort, included the donors. The method was immunoSEQ multiplex PCR; TCRdb's version includes in-frame clones alone and lacks a portion of them. The profile covers more than 35,000 clones, with 85% to 95% appearing a single time and around 3.4% taken by the ten largest.

The sample comprised PBMCs. The rearrangement links TRBV6-1 to TRBJ1-2; D perhaps matches TRBD1 (6 bases). The sequence came from a young man in good health and CMV-seronegative. CDR3: CASSDRTDSSGYTF. The CDR3 bases are TGTGCCAGCAGTGACCGGACAGATTCCTCTGGCTACACCTTC.